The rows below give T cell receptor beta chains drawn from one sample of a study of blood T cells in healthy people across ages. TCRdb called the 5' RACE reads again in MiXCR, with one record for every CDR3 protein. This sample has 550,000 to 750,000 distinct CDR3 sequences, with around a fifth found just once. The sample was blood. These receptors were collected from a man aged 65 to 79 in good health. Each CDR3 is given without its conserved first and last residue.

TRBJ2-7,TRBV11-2,ASSYGLANEQY
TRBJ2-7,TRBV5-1,ASAEPGLSYEQY
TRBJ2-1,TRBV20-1,SALTSGTYNEQF
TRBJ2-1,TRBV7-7,ASSSPGLGEQF
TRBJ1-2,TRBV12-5,ASGLVAGYGYT
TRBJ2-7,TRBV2,ASSEAELRSEQY
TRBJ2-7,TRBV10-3,AISGGQGYEQY
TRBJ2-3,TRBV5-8,ASSLEGRRDTQY
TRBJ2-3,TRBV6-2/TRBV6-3,ASSYPGLAGTDTQY
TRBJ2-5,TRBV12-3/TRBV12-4,ASSWTSGEQY